The clone carrying this T cell receptor beta chain has a single count. Antigen unknown. The CDR3 is 13 residues long. Trimming pared 2 bases from V and 6 bases from J, leaving 10 bases between. Germline values: CDR1 MNHEY, CDR2 SVGAGI. The data were obtained in a study of cytomegalovirus exposure and HLA in healthy donors. Points from the study as a whole: V segments that were indistinguishable, TRBV6-2 and TRBV6-3 among them, were omitted from analysis. Usually a TCR sequence was rare, but some public TCRs were found in many donors.

A multiplex PCR was run with 60 Vbeta primers and 13 Jbeta primers. The protocol was immunoSEQ multiplex PCR, while the TCRdb copy is restricted to in-frame clones and leaves out a portion. The sample includes more than 150,000 clones, 80% to 85% seen only once; the top ten take about 2%. Healthy bone marrow donors formed the donor group. Material: PBMCs. This TCR derives from a young woman in good health and CMV-seropositive. The chain links TRBV6-5 to TRBJ1-1; D ambiguous. This CDR3 reads CASSYGSLAEAFF. CDR3 nucleotide sequence: TGTGCCAGCAGTTACGGGTCCCTAGCTGAAGCTTTCTTT.